This T cell receptor (beta chain) was profiled in a study of tumor-infiltrating lymphocytes in primary liver carcinoma. Study-wide context: Sequencing of the samples generated roughly 3.5 to 7.13 million productive TCRbeta reads, with similar yields across tissue types.

A primer in the constant region served to generate TCR beta cDNA from roughly 520 ng of total RNA. It was through three nested multiplex PCR rounds of slightly modified ARM-PCR that TCR beta libraries arose. The first two PCR rounds used TRBV1-TRBV30 forward primers with a C-beta reverse primer, roughly 10 cycles each. Each CDR3 protein gets one entry after TCRdb re-called the multiplex PCR reads with MiXCR. The sample contains tens of thousands of distinct CDR3 sequences, over 65% of which appear only once. Germline lookup yields CDR1 MNHNS and CDR2 SASEGT. This CDR3 has 17 amino acids. Without any cell sorting, roughly 18-31 mg of bulk tissue yielded co-extracted RNA and DNA. General observations from the study: Appearing in all five tumor regions was true of only about 8-25% of top clones.

In the case of this clonotype: The antigen is undetermined. The junction departs from the called germline gene at one end, perhaps through a read error.

This TCR was sampled from a man aged 35 to 55 with primary liver carcinoma and hepatitis B virus infection. The chain recombines TRBV6-1 with TRBJ2-5; a weak D match, TRBD2 (6 bases). The material sequenced was liver tumor tissue from sampling region 2. The sample's subset: tumor region T2, inferior pole. The DNA of the CDR3 is TGTGTCAGCAGCGCTAGCACGGGGGTAAACCGCCAGGAGACCCAGTACTTC. Its protein product is CVSSASTGVNRQETQYF.